This TCR beta chain is drawn from a study of T-cell reconstitution after alpha-beta-depleted transplantation in children. This clonotype was seen only a few times. The CDR3 is 15 amino acids. The junction had 4 bases not matched to a gene; V was cut back by 6 bases and J by 0 bases. Germline CDR1 is MRHNA and CDR2 is SNTAGT. Unique molecular identifiers were used in preparing the TCRbeta library. Each CDR3 protein gets one entry after TCRdb re-called the PCR reads with MiXCR. The table lists approximately 390,000 distinct CDR3 sequences, roughly a tenth of them singletons. This chain joins TRBV6-4 and TRBJ1-4; 7 nucleotides agree with TRBD1. This specimen consisted of PBMCs from the stem cell graft donor, obtained from the stem cell graft. This TCR came from a human donor who donated a stem cell graft to a child with acute myeloid leukemia. The CDR3 DNA is TGTGCCAGCAGCGGGACAGTCACAACTAATGAAAAACTGTTTTTT. Its translation: CASSGTVTTNEKLFF.